This T cell receptor (beta chain) was sequenced for a study of cytomegalovirus exposure and HLA in healthy donors. Study conclusions and caveats: In most subjects, TCR beta sequences reportedly gave accurate predictions of HLA-A and HLA-B alleles.

The PCR employed 60 Vbeta primers together with 13 Jbeta primers. The method was immunoSEQ multiplex PCR; TCRdb's version includes in-frame clones alone and lacks a portion of them. The data hold 150,000 to 200,000 clones, with 77% observed a single time. With 4 bases removed from V and 5 bases from J, the gap between germline ends came to 11 bases. The CDR3 spans 13 residues. Germline V CDR1 and CDR2: MGHDK, SYGVNS. Notes on this clone: What it binds is not known.

Sequencing was carried out using PBMCs. The receptor was isolated from a woman in her twenties or thirties in good health and CMV-seronegative. The chain couples TRBV25-1 to TRBJ1-1, with a weak D call TRBD1 (5 bases). CDR3 sequence (DNA): TGTGCCAGCAGTGTGGGCAGGGTGACTGAAGCTTTCTTT. This translates into CASSVGRVTEAFF.